This TCR beta chain is drawn from a study of cytomegalovirus exposure and HLA in healthy donors. Study background: Of all 400 or so donors who were genotyped, under 90% belonged to the Caucasian-associated ancestry cluster.

Study-level results: A later analysis linked a missense DCLRE1C variant to TCR beta V- and J-gene trimming.

CDR1 is KGHSH and CDR2 is LQKENI in the germline V gene. V dropped 1 base and J dropped 2 bases, with 5 bases sitting between them. CDR3 length: 13 amino acids. Remarks on this clone: Its target is not known.

PCR used 60 Vbeta primers and 13 Jbeta primers. The data were produced by immunoSEQ multiplex PCR, yet TCRdb's version contains in-frame clones alone and is incomplete. In the table there are fewer than 200,000 clones, approximately 79% of which are singletons. The V gene is TRBV18, the J gene TRBJ2-5; a weak D match, TRBD1 (5 bases). Sequencing input: PBMCs. The sequence derives from a man aged 35-49 years in good health and CMV-seronegative. DNA for the CDR3: TGTGCCAGCTCACCACAGGGGCAAGAGACCCAGTACTTC. Translation gives CASSPQGQETQYF.